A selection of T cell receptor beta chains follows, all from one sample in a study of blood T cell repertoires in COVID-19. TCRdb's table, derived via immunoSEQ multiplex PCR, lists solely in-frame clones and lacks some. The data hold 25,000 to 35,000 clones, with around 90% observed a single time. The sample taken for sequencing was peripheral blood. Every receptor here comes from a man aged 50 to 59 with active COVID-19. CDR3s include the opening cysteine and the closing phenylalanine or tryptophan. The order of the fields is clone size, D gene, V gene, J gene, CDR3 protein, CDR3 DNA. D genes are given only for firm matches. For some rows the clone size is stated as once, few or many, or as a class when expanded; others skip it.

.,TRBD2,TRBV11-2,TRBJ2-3,CASTQRRALAGEGTQYF,TGTGCCAGCACCCAACGGCGGGCCCTAGCGGGGGAAGGTACGCAGTATTTT
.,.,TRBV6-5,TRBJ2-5,CASSYSGVWGQETQYF,TGTGCCAGCAGTTACTCCGGAGTTTGGGGCCAGGAGACCCAGTACTTC
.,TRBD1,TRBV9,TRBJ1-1,CASSANTQGVTEAFF,TGTGCCAGCAGCGCGAATACTCAGGGGGTGACTGAAGCTTTCTTT
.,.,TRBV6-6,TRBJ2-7,CASSPSTGFPLYEQYF,TGTGCCAGCAGTCCGAGTACAGGGTTTCCTCTCTACGAGCAGTACTTC
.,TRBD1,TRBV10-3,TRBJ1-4,CAISGVTGQGSEKLFF,TGTGCCATCAGTGGAGTAACGGGACAGGGGAGTGAAAAACTGTTTTTT
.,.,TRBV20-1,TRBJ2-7,CSAKNSYEQYF,TGCAGTGCTAAGAACTCTTACGAGCAGTACTTC
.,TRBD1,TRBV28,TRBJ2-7,CASSFTPGTGPGEQYF,TGTGCCAGCAGTTTCACTCCCGGGACAGGGCCCGGGGAGCAGTACTTC
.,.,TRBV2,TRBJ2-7,CASSEDRVYEQYF,TGTGCCAGCAGTGAAGACAGGGTGTACGAGCAGTACTTC
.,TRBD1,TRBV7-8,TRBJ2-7,CASSWSPGGYHEQYF,TGTGCCAGCAGCTGGTCCCCAGGGGGCTACCACGAGCAGTACTTC
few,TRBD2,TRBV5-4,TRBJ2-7,CASSAGGPYEQYF,TGTGCCAGCAGCGCGGGGGGGCCCTACGAGCAGTACTTC
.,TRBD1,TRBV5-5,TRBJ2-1,CASSLVPGTASLNEQFF,TGTGCCAGCAGCTTGGTTCCAGGGACAGCTTCTCTCAATGAGCAGTTCTTC
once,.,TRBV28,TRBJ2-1,CASSLGARGRGEQFF,TGTGCCAGCAGTTTGGGAGCCAGGGGAAGAGGTGAGCAGTTCTTC
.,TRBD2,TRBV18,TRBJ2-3,CASSLQTSGDTQYF,TGTGCCAGCTCACTACAGACTAGCGGAGATACGCAGTATTTT
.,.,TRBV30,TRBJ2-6,CAWERAAGANVLTF,TGTGCCTGGGAGAGGGCGGCTGGGGCCAACGTCCTGACTTTC
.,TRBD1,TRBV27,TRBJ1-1,CASSIRDRVTEAFF,TGTGCCAGCAGTATACGGGACAGGGTGACTGAAGCTTTCTTT
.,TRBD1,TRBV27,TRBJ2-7,CASSYGQGREQYF,TGTGCCAGCAGTTACGGACAGGGACGCGAGCAGTACTTC
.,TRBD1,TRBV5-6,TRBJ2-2,CASSRGTGSYTGELFF,TGTGCCAGCAGCCGGGGGACAGGGAGTTACACCGGGGAGCTGTTTTTT
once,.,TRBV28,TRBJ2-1,CASSERNEQFF,TGTGCCAGCAGCGAGCGCAATGAGCAGTTCTTC
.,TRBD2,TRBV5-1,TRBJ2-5,CASNLGLAGDVETQYF,TGCGCCAGCAACCTAGGACTAGCGGGAGACGTGGAGACCCAGTACTTC
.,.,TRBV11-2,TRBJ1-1,CASSFGGSYTEAFF,TGTGCCAGCAGCTTCGGAGGTTCGTACACTGAAGCTTTCTTT
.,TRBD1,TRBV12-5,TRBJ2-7,CASGFRTGGPYEQYF,TGTGCTAGTGGCTTCCGGACAGGGGGCCCCTACGAGCAGTACTTC
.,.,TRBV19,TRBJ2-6,CASSQQKTGANVLTF,TGTGCCAGTAGCCAACAGAAAACTGGGGCCAACGTCCTGACTTTC
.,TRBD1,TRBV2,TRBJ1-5,CASSEGRGGRQPQHF,TGTGCCAGCAGTGAGGGAAGAGGGGGCCGTCAGCCCCAGCATTTT
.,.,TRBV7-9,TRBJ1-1,CASSLAWTAGTEAFF,TGTGCCAGCAGCTTAGCGTGGACAGCAGGCACTGAAGCTTTCTTT
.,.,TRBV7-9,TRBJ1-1,CASTWGSMNTEAFF,TGTGCCAGCACCTGGGGCAGCATGAACACTGAAGCTTTCTTT
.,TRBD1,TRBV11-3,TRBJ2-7,CASSPQGQGHYYEQYF,TGTGCCAGCAGCCCACAGGGACAGGGTCACTACTACGAGCAGTACTTC
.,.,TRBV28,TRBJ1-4,CASSLGGNEKLFF,TGTGCCAGCAGTTTAGGAGGTAATGAAAAACTGTTTTTT
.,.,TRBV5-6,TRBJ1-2,CASSRQEYYGYTF,TGTGCCAGCAGCCGACAGGAATACTATGGCTACACCTTC
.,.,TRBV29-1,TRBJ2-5,CSVPKETRGLGETQYF,TGCAGCGTCCCAAAAGAGACTAGAGGCCTAGGGGAGACCCAGTACTTC
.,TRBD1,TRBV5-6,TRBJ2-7,CASSLQDRGLYEQYF,TGTGCCAGCAGTCTCCAAGACAGGGGGCTTTACGAGCAGTACTTC
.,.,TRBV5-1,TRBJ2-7,CASSPFGDGSSYEQYF,TGCGCCAGCAGCCCTTTCGGGGACGGGAGCTCCTACGAGCAGTACTTC
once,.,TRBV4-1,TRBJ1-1,CASSPPLSGNTEAFF,TGCGCCAGCAGCCCTCCTCTTTCCGGTAACACTGAAGCTTTCTTT
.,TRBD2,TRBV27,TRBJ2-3,CASSLSPGGADTQYF,TGTGCCAGCAGTTTATCCCCGGGGGGGGCAGATACGCAGTATTTT
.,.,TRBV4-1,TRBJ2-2,CASSPRHGSGELFF,TGCGCCAGCAGCCCCAGACACGGCTCCGGGGAGCTGTTTTTT
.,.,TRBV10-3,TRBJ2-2,CAISNSGGELFF,TGTGCCATCAGTAACAGTGGCGGGGAGCTGTTTTTT
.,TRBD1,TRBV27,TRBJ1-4,CASSRGGGRANEKLFF,TGTGCCAGCAGCAGAGGGGGCGGGAGGGCTAATGAAAAACTGTTTTTT
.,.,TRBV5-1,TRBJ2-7,CASSSVATGTYEQYF,TGCGCCAGCAGCTCTGTCGCGACAGGAACCTACGAGCAGTACTTC
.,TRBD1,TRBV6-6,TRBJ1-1,CASRTGGSETEAFF,TGTGCCAGCAGGACAGGGGGATCGGAGACTGAAGCTTTCTTT
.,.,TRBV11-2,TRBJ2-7,CASSNPHRREQYF,TGTGCCAGCAGTAATCCTCATCGGCGGGAGCAGTACTTC
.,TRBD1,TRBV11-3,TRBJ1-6,CASSTGQGDSPLHF,TGTGCCAGCAGCACCGGACAGGGGGATTCACCCCTCCACTTT
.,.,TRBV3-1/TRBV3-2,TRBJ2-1,CASSPPGNEQFF,TGTGCCAGCAGCCCCCCGGGGAATGAGCAGTTCTTC
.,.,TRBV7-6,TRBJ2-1,CASSLRGSGKEQFF,TGTGCCAGCAGCTTAAGAGGGAGCGGTAAAGAGCAGTTCTTC
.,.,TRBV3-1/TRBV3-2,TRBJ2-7,CASSQDSQYYYEQYF,TGTGCCAGCAGCCAAGACAGCCAATACTACTACGAGCAGTACTTC
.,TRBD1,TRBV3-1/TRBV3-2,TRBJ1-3,CASSQRRGLGDTIYF,TGTGCCAGCAGCCAACGAAGGGGGCTCGGGGACACCATATATTTT
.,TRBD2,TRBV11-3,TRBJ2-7,CASSSGLAGSYEQYF,TGTGCCAGCAGCTCGGGACTAGCGGGGTCCTACGAGCAGTACTTC
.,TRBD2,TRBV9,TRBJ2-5,CASSTSGGAGKTQYF,TGTGCCAGCAGCACTAGCGGGGGGGCCGGCAAGACCCAGTACTTC
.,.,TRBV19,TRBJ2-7,CASSITTAFSYEQYF,TGTGCCAGTAGTATAACGACAGCCTTCTCCTACGAGCAGTACTTC
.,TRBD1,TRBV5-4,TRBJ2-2,CASSFRQGSGELFF,TGTGCCAGCAGCTTCCGACAGGGGTCGGGGGAGCTGTTTTTT
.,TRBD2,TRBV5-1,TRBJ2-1,CASSSGLAGGPGNEQFF,TGCGCCAGCAGCTCTGGACTAGCGGGAGGGCCCGGCAATGAGCAGTTCTTC
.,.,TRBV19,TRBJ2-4,CASSIPPLQGAKNIQYF,TGTGCCAGTAGTATCCCCCCCCTACAGGGAGCCAAAAACATTCAGTACTTC
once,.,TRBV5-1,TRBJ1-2,CASSLFPGNYGYTF,TGCGCCAGCAGCCTGTTTCCGGGGAACTATGGCTACACCTTC
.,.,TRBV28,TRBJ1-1,CASRTTGANTEAFF,TGTGCCAGCAGGACGACAGGAGCGAACACTGAAGCTTTCTTT
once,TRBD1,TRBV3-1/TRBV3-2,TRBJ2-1,CASTAGQGVHNEQFF,TGTGCCAGCACCGCAGGACAGGGGGTGCACAATGAGCAGTTCTTC